This TCR beta chain comes out of a study of blood T cell repertoires in COVID-19. In terms of age and location, participants ranged from roughly 18 to 90 years and lived in about 25 US areas. All recovered Cohort 3 donors got two negative PCRs, got clearance, or saw symptom resolution. Germline trimming cut 2 bases from V and 6 bases from J; bases unmatched to any gene: 6. The CDR3 contains 14 residues. Per germline, CDR1 PRHDT and CDR2 FYEKMQ (reference sequence). Measured with immunoSEQ multiplex PCR; TCRdb has only the in-frame clones, and not every one. In the table there are fewer than 300,000 clones, 90% of which are singletons.

This sequence originates from a woman in her 30s who had recovered from COVID-19. This chain links TRBV13 with TRBJ1-1; 7 nucleotides agree with TRBD1. The sequenced material came from PBMCs or T cells enriched from blood (not recorded which). The CDR3 sequence is CASSLFKGAAEAFF. The DNA of the CDR3 is TGTGCCAGCAGCTTATTTAAGGGGGCCGCTGAAGCTTTCTTT.